A selection of T cell receptor beta chains follows, all from one sample in a study of shared clonotypes between healthy human individuals. The data were produced by immunoSEQ multiplex PCR, yet TCRdb's version contains in-frame clones alone and is incomplete. The sample includes roughly 2 million clones, 85% to 95% of them seen just once. Sequencing was done on a sample of naive CD8+ T cells sorted from blood. These receptors came from a young man in good health. The CDR3 runs from the conserved cysteine through the conserved F or W. The order of the fields is J gene, clone size, V gene, D gene, CDR3 DNA, CDR3 protein. The D gene is left open where the match is weak. Expanded clones are given a class, and other clones once, few, many or no size at all.

j_call: TRBJ1-2
clone_size: -
v_call: TRBV5-1
d_call: -
cdr3_nt: TGCGCCAGCAGCTTGGCCTGGGGGGCTGACTATGGCTACACCTTC
cdr3_aa: CASSLAWGADYGYTF

j_call: TRBJ2-2
clone_size: -
v_call: TRBV7-2
d_call: -
cdr3_nt: TGTGCCAGCAGCTTAGGGCCTCGGGGGACCGGGGAGCTGTTTTTT
cdr3_aa: CASSLGPRGTGELFF

j_call: TRBJ2-2
clone_size: -
v_call: TRBV13
d_call: -
cdr3_nt: TGTGCCAGCAGCTTCACGGGGGTCTTGGCCGGGGAGCTGTTTTTT
cdr3_aa: CASSFTGVLAGELFF

j_call: TRBJ2-7
clone_size: -
v_call: TRBV4-1
d_call: -
cdr3_nt: TGCGCCAGCAGCCAATCCGAGGGGGGGTTCTCCTACGAGCAGTACTTC
cdr3_aa: CASSQSEGGFSYEQYF

j_call: TRBJ2-6
clone_size: -
v_call: TRBV4-1
d_call: TRBD1
cdr3_nt: TGCGCCAGCAGCCAAGATAATTACAGGGGGCGAATTGGGGCCAACGTCCTGACTTTC
cdr3_aa: CASSQDNYRGRIGANVLTF

j_call: TRBJ2-4
clone_size: -
v_call: TRBV28
d_call: -
cdr3_nt: TGTGCCAGCAGTTTGAGGGGGGCCAAAAACATTCAGTACTTC
cdr3_aa: CASSLRGAKNIQYF

j_call: TRBJ2-1
clone_size: -
v_call: TRBV29-1
d_call: TRBD2
cdr3_nt: TGCAGCGCAGCCAGGACTAGCGGCAACAATGAGCAGTTCTTC
cdr3_aa: CSAARTSGNNEQFF

j_call: TRBJ2-7
clone_size: -
v_call: TRBV15
d_call: TRBD2
cdr3_nt: TGTGCCACCAGCAGGCTAACCGGGACTAGCGGGAGAGAGCAGTACTTC
cdr3_aa: CATSRLTGTSGREQYF

j_call: TRBJ2-3
clone_size: -
v_call: TRBV10-2
d_call: -
cdr3_nt: TGCGCCAGCAGTGAGCCCCAGCGAGCCGAGGGGGAGGATACGCAGTATTTT
cdr3_aa: CASSEPQRAEGEDTQYF

j_call: TRBJ2-2
clone_size: -
v_call: TRBV30
d_call: TRBD2
cdr3_nt: TGTGCCTGGAGGGAGCGGGGAGTCGGGGAGCTGTTTTTT
cdr3_aa: CAWRERGVGELFF

j_call: TRBJ1-2
clone_size: once
v_call: TRBV13
d_call: -
cdr3_nt: TGTGCCAGCAGCACTAGAGGAGCTAACTATGGCTACACCTTC
cdr3_aa: CASSTRGANYGYTF

j_call: TRBJ1-2
clone_size: -
v_call: TRBV9
d_call: TRBD1
cdr3_nt: TGTGCCAGCAGCGTAGCTCTGACAGGGGTGTCTGGCTACACCTTC
cdr3_aa: CASSVALTGVSGYTF

j_call: TRBJ2-2
clone_size: -
v_call: TRBV27
d_call: -
cdr3_nt: TGTGCCAGCAGTTTAGGAGGGGGGGCCGGGGAGCTGTTTTTT
cdr3_aa: CASSLGGGAGELFF

j_call: TRBJ2-1
clone_size: -
v_call: TRBV4-1
d_call: TRBD2
cdr3_nt: TGCGCCAGCAGCCGACTAGCGGGAGCGGCTATAGATGAGCAGTTCTTC
cdr3_aa: CASSRLAGAAIDEQFF

j_call: TRBJ2-2
clone_size: -
v_call: TRBV29-1
d_call: -
cdr3_nt: TGCAGCGTTGTACTGGGCACCGGGGAGCTGTTTTTT
cdr3_aa: CSVVLGTGELFF

j_call: TRBJ2-7
clone_size: -
v_call: TRBV27
d_call: -
cdr3_nt: TGTGCCAGCGGGAAGGTTTACGAGCAGTACTTC
cdr3_aa: CASGKVYEQYF

j_call: TRBJ1-2
clone_size: -
v_call: TRBV6-5
d_call: -
cdr3_nt: TGTGCCAGCAGTTACTCGGAAAGGGTTGGTGGCTACACCTTC
cdr3_aa: CASSYSERVGGYTF

j_call: TRBJ1-1
clone_size: -
v_call: TRBV28
d_call: -
cdr3_nt: TGTGCCAGCAGTTTACCGCGACAGGCCATGAACACTGAAGCTTTCTTT
cdr3_aa: CASSLPRQAMNTEAFF

j_call: TRBJ2-2
clone_size: -
v_call: TRBV27
d_call: -
cdr3_nt: TGTGCCAGCAGTGCCGGGACAACGAACACCGGGGAGCTGTTTTTT
cdr3_aa: CASSAGTTNTGELFF

j_call: TRBJ2-7
clone_size: -
v_call: TRBV13
d_call: TRBD2
cdr3_nt: TGTGCCAGCAGCTTAAGCCCCGGACTAGCGTTCGACGAGCAGTACTTC
cdr3_aa: CASSLSPGLAFDEQYF

j_call: TRBJ2-3
clone_size: -
v_call: TRBV12-2
d_call: -
cdr3_nt: TGTGCAAGTCGCTTAGTGGAGCAGACGTTAATGCAGTATTTT
cdr3_aa: CASRLVEQTLMQYF

j_call: TRBJ1-1
clone_size: -
v_call: TRBV6-1
d_call: -
cdr3_nt: TGTGCCAGCAGTGAATATCTTGGGACGGTTGTGAACACTGAAGCTTTCTTT
cdr3_aa: CASSEYLGTVVNTEAFF

j_call: TRBJ2-2
clone_size: -
v_call: TRBV10-2
d_call: TRBD2
cdr3_nt: TGCGCCAGCAGTGAGTCACTAGCGGGAGTGGTCGGGGAGCTGTTTTTT
cdr3_aa: CASSESLAGVVGELFF

j_call: TRBJ2-5
clone_size: -
v_call: TRBV7-2
d_call: TRBD2
cdr3_nt: TGTGCCAGCAGCTTAGAACTAGCGGGGGTTCAAGAGACCCAGTACTTC
cdr3_aa: CASSLELAGVQETQYF